A selection of T cell receptor beta chains follows, all from one sample in a study of T-cell reconstitution after alpha-beta-depleted transplantation in children. TCRdb reprocessed the PCR reads with MiXCR, giving one entry per CDR3 protein. The table has about 500,000 distinct CDR3 sequences, around a third seen once. The starting material was PBMCs from the stem cell graft donor, obtained from the stem cell graft. These receptors were collected from a human donor who donated a stem cell graft to a child with aplastic anemia. Both conserved end residues are part of each CDR3. A D gene is named only where the DNA matches it firmly. Clone size appears in some rows only: once, few, many, or a class for an expanded clone.

j_gene	abundance	d_gene	v_gene	CDR3nt	CDR3aa
TRBJ2-4	few	TRBD2	TRBV20-1	TGCAGTGCTAGAGTAGCGGGAGAGGTAGTTCAGTACTTC	CSARVAGEVVQYF
TRBJ1-1	few	.	TRBV7-8	TGTGCCAGCAGCTTAGACGATGGCACTGAAGCTTTCTTT	CASSLDDGTEAFF
TRBJ2-5	.	TRBD1	TRBV6-5	TGTGCCAGCAGTTCCGACAGGGCCTTGCAGACCCAGTACTTC	CASSSDRALQTQYF
TRBJ2-3	few	TRBD2	TRBV13	TGTGCCAGCAGCTTAAGGACGGGAGGGCCAAACACAGATACGCAGTATTTT	CASSLRTGGPNTDTQYF
TRBJ2-7	.	.	TRBV18	TGTGCCAGCTCACCACCGACGGCCCAGGGCTCCTACGAGCAGTACTTC	CASSPPTAQGSYEQYF
TRBJ1-2	few	.	TRBV7-9	TGTGCCACAAAGACAGAAGGCGCCGGAGGCTACACCTTC	CATKTEGAGGYTF
TRBJ1-1	.	TRBD1	TRBV12-3/TRBV12-4	TGTGCCAGCAGTCCGGCAGGGGGGGGGCCCACTGAAGCTTTCTTT	CASSPAGGGPTEAFF
TRBJ1-1	.	.	TRBV18	TGTGCCAGCTCACCACCGAACGGTTGGGGAGCTTTCTTT	CASSPPNGWGAFF
TRBJ2-1	.	.	TRBV21-1	TGTGCCAGCAGCAAAAGACACCAGCGGAGCTCCTACAATGAGCAGTTCTTC	CASSKRHQRSSYNEQFF
TRBJ1-1	.	.	TRBV7-9	TGTGCCAGCAGCGCAGGATTAAGGGGCACTGAAGCTTTCTTT	CASSAGLRGTEAFF
TRBJ1-2	.	TRBD1	TRBV5-1	TGCGCCAGCAGCTTGGTGGGGACAGGGTCAAGCATCGGCTATGGCTACACCTTC	CASSLVGTGSSIGYGYTF
TRBJ2-7	.	.	TRBV7-2	TGTGCCAGCAGCTGGGCGGAGTCGGCGGTAATGGAGCAGTACTTC	CASSWAESAVMEQYF
TRBJ1-5	once	TRBD1	TRBV29-1	TGCAGCGCCGGAGGGGGCTTCAATCAGCCCCAGCATTTT	CSAGGGFNQPQHF
TRBJ2-7	.	TRBD2	TRBV12-3/TRBV12-4	TGTGCCAGCAGTCCGACACTGGGGACTAGCGGGCCCTACGAGCAGTACTTC	CASSPTLGTSGPYEQYF
TRBJ1-1	few	TRBD1	TRBV12-3/TRBV12-4	TGTGCCAGCAGTTTGACAGGGCGCACTGAAGCTTTCTTT	CASSLTGRTEAFF
TRBJ1-6	few	TRBD1	TRBV6-5	TGTGCCAGCAGTCAGGGACAGGGCCTGACCCCGCTCCACTTT	CASSQGQGLTPLHF
TRBJ1-1	few	.	TRBV12-3/TRBV12-4	TGTGCCAGCAGTTTCGTCCGCTACACTGAAGCTTTCTTT	CASSFVRYTEAFF
TRBJ2-7	.	TRBD2	TRBV5-1	TGCGCCAGCAGCGCAGGGACTAGCGGGCCCTACGAGCAGTACTTC	CASSAGTSGPYEQYF
TRBJ2-5	.	.	TRBV12-3/TRBV12-4	TGTGCCAGCAGTTTAGGGAGGAGGGCGCAAGAGACCCAGTACTTC	CASSLGRRAQETQYF
TRBJ1-5	.	.	TRBV20-1	TGCAGTGCTCCTGACAGCAATCAGCCCCAGCATTTT	CSAPDSNQPQHF
TRBJ2-3	few	.	TRBV5-1	TGCGCCAGCAGCTTAAGAGGGCAGGTAGATACGCAGTATTTT	CASSLRGQVDTQYF